This entry describes one TCR beta chain. The antigen is not known. The entry originates in a study of T-cell memory formation after mild COVID-19. Overall study findings and caveats: For second-wave clones that peaked at day 37, SARS-CoV-2 specificity went unverified.

V lost 5 bases and J lost 0; bases outside the gene matches: 7. Germline values: CDR1 MNHEY, CDR2 SMNVEV (reference sequence). The CDR3 has 15 amino acids. TCR alpha and TCR beta cDNA libraries carrying sample barcodes and UMIs came from 5'RACE with constant-segment primers. TCRdb re-analysed the 5' RACE reads in MiXCR, keeping a single row per CDR3 protein. The table has 500,000 to 550,000 distinct CDR3 sequences, roughly 21% seen once. This TCR came from an adult woman who had mild COVID-19 (a few samples of this study predate the infection). Cell type and time point are not known. V gene TRBV27 combines with J gene TRBJ2-7, with 7 bases that match TRBD1. The sequenced sample was PBMCs or a T cell subset sorted from them (not recorded which). Here the CDR3 reads CASSRQGRSSYEQYF. The CDR3 DNA reads TGTGCCAGCAGTAGACAGGGCCGGAGCTCCTACGAGCAGTACTTC.